Listed below are T cell receptor beta chains from one sample, sequenced in a study of CD8 T cells in ankylosing spondylitis. TCRdb reanalysed the 5' RACE reads using MiXCR and keeps one entry per CDR3 protein. There are around 890,000 distinct CDR3 sequences in the sample; 12% occur only once, and approximately 0.5% lies in the top ten. Sequenced: blood, either unsorted or a sorted T cell fraction (not recorded which). The receptors were gathered from a male donor with ankylosing spondylitis. The CDR3 runs from the conserved cysteine through the conserved F or W.

TRBV7-8,TRBJ2-5,CASSLNGGGWETQYF
TRBV7-2,TRBJ2-5,CASSITDRGLGETQYF
TRBV4-2,TRBJ2-5,CASSLEDSSGETQYF
TRBV10-3,TRBJ1-2,CAISGQGARSVYGYTF
TRBV4-3,TRBJ2-4,CASSQDRGTDIQYF
TRBV6-1,TRBJ2-5,CASINPRIGGGETQYF
TRBV2,TRBJ1-2,CASLVVQPPNYGYTF
TRBV7-3,TRBJ1-1,CASSLLGQGRGSTEAFF
TRBV10-3,TRBJ2-3,CAISDPNIGDTQYF
TRBV6-5,TRBJ1-2,CASSYTDRGHGYTF
TRBV29-1,TRBJ2-3,CSVEGQGGRTDTQYF
TRBV29-1,TRBJ1-1,CSVRTQGHEAFF
TRBV20-1,TRBJ2-2,CSASSLRGREAGELFF